This T cell receptor beta chain emerged from a study of T cell responses to AZD1222 COVID-19 vaccine. Whole-study results and caveats: Spike-specific TCRs gained breadth and depth after people received two AZD1222 doses. Baseline antibody screening turned up just a handful of seropositive AZD1222 recipients. Vaccine-related CD4 TCRs covered spike, predominating at 160-218 and 743-854.

The V end lost 8 bases, the J end lost 7 bases, and 14 bases lay between the germline ends. The CDR3 spans 12 residues. Clones were sequenced by immunoSEQ multiplex PCR, and TCRdb holds only the in-frame ones, with some missing. This table holds approximately 130,000 clones, approximately 88% found once. On this clone: Its cognate antigen is unknown.

The source material was peripheral blood, sampled on day 0 of AZD1222 vaccination. The TCR was taken from an adult in good health. The chain joins TRBV12-3 or TRBV12-4 to TRBJ2-5, with D perhaps being TRBD1 or TRBD2 (7 bases each). CDR3 coding DNA: TGTGCCAGCCGCAGGGGGGGCGGGACCCAGTACTTC. It specifies CASRRGGGTQYF.